This TCR beta chain was identified during a study of vaccination effects on CD4 cells after COVID-19. Study in general: The median interval between the second dose and post-vaccine sampling was 72 days.

Expansion of antigen-specific CD4+ T cells with viral peptide pools was carried out by the ViraFEST assay before sequencing. Isolation of CD4+ T cells took place after 10 days of culture. Participants were vaccinated with two doses of either the BNT162b2 or mRNA-1273 vaccine. Recipients of the vaccine had no prior SARS-CoV-2 infection and negative nucleocapsid antibodies. A remark on this clone: Its target is unknown.

Assay used: immunoSEQ multiplex PCR; TCRdb lists only in-frame clones, some missing. In the table there are over 80,000 clones, 60% to 85% of which are singletons. V dropped 7 bases and J dropped 2; count of bases not matched to a gene: 6. Germline CDR1 reads SGDLS; CDR2 reads YYNGEE. CDR3 length: 15 residues. General study findings and limits: Cross-reactivity toward common cold coronaviruses was confined to only 1 of 255 vaccine-induced clones in healthy vaccinees. By a late point after vaccination, infection- and vaccine-induced clones had shrunk markedly through clonal contraction.

This sequence originates from a human donor who received a COVID-19 vaccine. Specimen: CD4+ T cells from PBMCs cultured with HCoV-OC43 spike peptides, collected after COVID-19 vaccination. Subset denoted: HCoV-OC43 spike overlapping peptide pool stimulation. The V and J genes are TRBV9 and TRBJ2-3, with TRBD2 matching 11 bases. The DNA of the CDR3 is TGTGCCAGCGGGATAGCGGGGGGGTTCACAGATACGCAGTATTTT. Translating gives CASGIAGGFTDTQYF. The variable domain in full, completed from reference TRBV9 and TRBJ2-3, reads DSGVTQTPKHLITATGQRVTLRCSPRSGDLSVYWYQQSLDQGLQFLIQYYNGEERAKGNILERFSAQQFPDLHSELNLSSLELGDSALYFCASGIAGGFTDTQYFGPGTRLTVL.